This record concerns one TCR beta chain sequence. Which antigen it targets is not known. Per-nucleotide qualities are absent, and no much larger clonotype sits a single base away. This entry is derived from a study of control samples from healthy donors and cancer patients (dated by TCRdb to about 2020). The junction shows trimming of 1 base on V and 9 bases on J, plus 19 bases between the germline ends. Sequences LGHDT (CDR1) and YNNKEL (CDR2) are obtained from the germline V gene (reference sequence). The cysteine opens and the phenylalanine closes a CDR3 of 17 amino acids. The DNA shown is the 51-base CDR3, in frame from base 1. Library preparation used the immunoSEQ multiplex PCR assay. This immuneACCESS table, as held by TCRdb, lists in-frame sequences with V and J called but not all clones. Of the missing ones, under half trace to an unresolved V gene in checked studies; the others have no known cause. Counted in this sample were about 180,000 clones; roughly 89% of them appeared once. The ten biggest clones cover roughly 1.3% of the sample.

This chain is built from TRBV3-1 (or the pseudogene TRBV3-2) and TRBJ1-6; 5 matching bases give a weak D call of TRBD1. This clonotype originated in a woman in her 50s in good health. The sequencing sample was made of blood. The DNA is as follows: TGTGCCAGCAGCCAAGGAGGGCCCTACAGGACTAGTTCACCCCTCCACTTT. Its protein product is CASSQGGPYRTSSPLHF.